This is a list of T cell receptor beta chains from one sample in a study of radiation and T cells in renal cell carcinoma. Profiled with immunoSEQ multiplex PCR; TCRdb holds only in-frame clones, not every one. The sample lists some 150,000 clones, approximately 87% occurring once. The sample in question was blood, obtained from a patient whose treatment included radiotherapy and nephrectomy. These receptors all come from a woman in her forties or fifties with renal cell carcinoma. Each CDR3 is given without its conserved first and last residue.

ASSDRGLGQPQH	TRBV25-1	TRBJ1-5
ASSPGYDTQY	TRBV9	TRBJ2-3
ASSFQGVRSF	TRBV7-2	TRBJ1-1
ASSPDRVGETQY	TRBV9	TRBJ2-5
ASSSSGRPEETQY	TRBV7-9	TRBJ2-5
ASSPGSGEKLF	TRBV18	TRBJ1-4
ASSQDRRNQPQH	TRBV4-3	TRBJ1-5
ASSLTFSGGIYNEQF	TRBV5-1	TRBJ2-1
AIERDPEGDGYT	TRBV2	TRBJ1-2
ASSYSADREGAF	TRBV6-5	TRBJ1-1
AIGYNRETQY	TRBV10-3	TRBJ2-5
ASSLDWTYGYT	TRBV11-2	TRBJ1-2
AWSPDRPPDTQY	TRBV30	TRBJ2-3
ASSSLLLGQGLSNQPQH	TRBV19	TRBJ1-5
ATSRDLAVSSYEQY	TRBV15	TRBJ2-7
SVDGHGSEQY	TRBV29-1	TRBJ2-7
ASSEGVRNQPQH	TRBV6-1	TRBJ1-5
ASMKFLAPTGELF	TRBV2	TRBJ2-2
ASSLAPSAYQETQY	TRBV7-2	TRBJ2-5
ASSSDSGGPDTQY	TRBV5-1	TRBJ2-3
SVEDNLGTSGGEDEQF	TRBV29-1	TRBJ2-1
ASSSRAVNTEAF	TRBV7-2	TRBJ1-1
ASSLVGETQY	TRBV5-6	TRBJ2-5
ASSLNPSDTQY	TRBV7-2	TRBJ2-3
ASSNGGSTPQH	TRBV19	TRBJ1-5
ASSARTLLDEQY	TRBV7-9	TRBJ2-7
ASSLVGTGGTGELF	TRBV7-2	TRBJ2-2
ASSLHRKNTEAF	TRBV7-9	TRBJ1-1
ASREGGDHRLF	TRBV6-1	TRBJ1-4
ASSPAVRGAYEQY	TRBV5-4	TRBJ2-7
SVDRTAGNEQF	TRBV29-1	TRBJ2-1
ASSQNNEQF	TRBV6-5	TRBJ2-1
ASSLNDRADTQY	TRBV5-1	TRBJ2-3
ASSGLDSSNQPQH	TRBV6-5	TRBJ1-5
ASSRGADTQY	TRBV13	TRBJ2-3
ASSSERDPYEQY	TRBV7-9	TRBJ2-7
ASSLLADYEQY	TRBV5-8	TRBJ2-7
ASTGTIPYNEQF	TRBV5-1	TRBJ2-1
ASSARPGLLNTEAF	TRBV7-2	TRBJ1-1
ASSPTGTADGYT	TRBV6-4	TRBJ1-2
ASSLSQGLEAF	TRBV28	TRBJ1-1
ASSYSMAGGLGEQY	TRBV6-6	TRBJ2-7
ASSSTSGFTGELF	TRBV7-2	TRBJ2-2
ASSRVMGGRSWDGYT	TRBV7-8	TRBJ1-2
ASSPITSGRYNEQF	TRBV25-1	TRBJ2-1
ASSLWGGSGNTIY	TRBV7-2	TRBJ1-3
ASSQGSAGDLAGVNEQF	TRBV4-3	TRBJ2-1
ASSAPTSGRANTQY	TRBV19	TRBJ2-3
ASSSGVKDEQF	TRBV11-2	TRBJ2-1
ASSQDWQKYEQY	TRBV14	TRBJ2-7
ASSRGQGGNQPQH	TRBV5-6	TRBJ1-5
ASGQDSNQPQH	TRBV19	TRBJ1-5
ASSLALRGTYEQY	TRBV5-1	TRBJ2-7
ASSPGQEKGYGYT	TRBV18	TRBJ1-2
ASSSRQGGRNNEQF	TRBV7-2	TRBJ2-1
ASRRAGGYGYT	TRBV6-1	TRBJ1-2
ASSLERTGELGTENTEAF	TRBV7-6	TRBJ1-1
SVGGPAEETQY	TRBV29-1	TRBJ2-5
ASSYTNIPYGYT	TRBV6-5	TRBJ1-2
ASRTTSNQPQH	TRBV6-1	TRBJ1-5